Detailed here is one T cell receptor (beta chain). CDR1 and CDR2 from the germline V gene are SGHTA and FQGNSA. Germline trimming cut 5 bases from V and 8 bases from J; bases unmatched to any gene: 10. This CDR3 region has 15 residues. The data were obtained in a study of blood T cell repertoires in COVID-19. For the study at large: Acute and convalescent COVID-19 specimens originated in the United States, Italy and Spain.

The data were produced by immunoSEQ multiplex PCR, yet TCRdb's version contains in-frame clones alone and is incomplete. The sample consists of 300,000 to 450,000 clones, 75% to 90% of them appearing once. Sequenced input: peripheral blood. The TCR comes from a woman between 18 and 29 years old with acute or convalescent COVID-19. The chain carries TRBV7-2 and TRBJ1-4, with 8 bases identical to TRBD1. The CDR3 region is CASSPLTGVREKLFF. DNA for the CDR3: TGTGCCAGCAGCCCCTTGACAGGGGTGCGCGAAAAACTGTTTTTT.